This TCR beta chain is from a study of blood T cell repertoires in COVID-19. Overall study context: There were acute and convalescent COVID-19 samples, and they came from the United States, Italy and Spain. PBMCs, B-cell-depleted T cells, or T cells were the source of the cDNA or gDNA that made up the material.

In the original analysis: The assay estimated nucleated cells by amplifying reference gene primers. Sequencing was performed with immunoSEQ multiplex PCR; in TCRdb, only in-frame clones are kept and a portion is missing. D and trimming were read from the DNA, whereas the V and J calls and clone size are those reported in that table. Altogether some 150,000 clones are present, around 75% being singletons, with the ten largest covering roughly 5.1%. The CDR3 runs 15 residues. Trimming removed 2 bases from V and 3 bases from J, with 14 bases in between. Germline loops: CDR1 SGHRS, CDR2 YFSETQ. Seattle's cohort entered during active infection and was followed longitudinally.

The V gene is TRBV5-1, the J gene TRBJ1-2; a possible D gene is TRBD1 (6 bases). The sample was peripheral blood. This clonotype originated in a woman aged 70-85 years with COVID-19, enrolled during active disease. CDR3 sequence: CASSLARGGYYGYTF. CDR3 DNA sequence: TGCGCCAGCAGCTTAGCCAGGGGCGGGTACTATGGCTACACCTTC. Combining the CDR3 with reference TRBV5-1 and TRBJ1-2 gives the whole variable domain KAGVTQTPRYLIKTRGQQVTLSCSPISGHRSVSWYQQTPGQGLQFLFEYFSETQRNKGNFPGRFSGRQFSNSRSEMNVSTLELGDSALYLCASSLARGGYYGYTFGSGTRLTVV.